Below, 24 T cell receptor beta chains from the same sample are listed, as sequenced in a study of tumor-infiltrating lymphocytes in primary liver carcinoma. The authors made TCR beta cDNA from 450 to 600 ng total RNA with a constant-region primer. Each TCR beta library was derived from three nested multiplex PCR rounds that employed slightly modified ARM-PCR. It was with TRBV1-TRBV30 forward primers and a C-beta reverse primer that the first two PCR rounds were run, at roughly 10 cycles each. TCRdb called the multiplex PCR reads again in MiXCR, with one record for every CDR3 protein. The data contain just over 300,000 distinct CDR3 sequences, almost 60% of them singletons. In addition to blood RNA drawn from unsorted whole blood, germline DNA was extracted. Sequencing input: peripheral blood. All receptors come from a woman in her 30s with primary liver carcinoma and hepatitis B virus infection.

The genes are TRBV5-4 and TRBJ2-7, with D perhaps TRBD1 (6 bases). This CDR3 comprises 13 residues. The germline V gene encodes CDR1 SGHNT and CDR2 YYREEE (reference sequence). Trimming left V 3 bases short and J 4 bases short, with 11 bases between. The CDR3 DNA reads as TGTGCCAGCAGCTGGGGGCCGGGATACGAGCAGTACTTC. Its translation: CASSWGPGYEQYF. Full variable domain (outside the CDR3, taken from reference TRBV5-4 and TRBJ2-7): ETGVTQSPTHLIKTRGQQVTLRCSSQSGHNTVSWYQQALGQGPQFIFQYYREEENGRGNFPPRFSGLQFPNYSSELNVNALELDDSALYLCASSWGPGYEQYFGPGTRLTVT.

As to this clonotype: A much larger clone sits a single nucleotide away, making a read error possible. Lacking the conserved final phenylalanine or tryptophan, this CDR3 likely reflects a read error. The V gene is TRBV12-3 or TRBV12-4, the J gene TRBJ1-2; D is undetermined. V was cut by 4 bases and J by 1 base, with 7 bases left in between. This CDR3 has 13 residues. The CDR3 is CASSSTRNYGYTS. CDR3 in DNA: TGTGCCAGCAGTTCCACACGTAACTATGGCTACACCTCC.

This clonotype was seen a few times. J is TRBJ1-1 and V is TRBV2; 9 nucleotides align to TRBD1. The CDR3 is made up of 14 amino acids. Trimming cost V 6 bases and J 1 base; bases outside gene matches: 3. CDR1 and CDR2 from the germline V gene are SNHLY and FYNNEI. In DNA form, the CDR3 reads TGTGCCAGCAGGATACAGGGGGCGAACACTGAAGCTTTCTTT. Protein sequence: CASRIQGANTEAFF.

For this clonotype: Possible read error: a much larger clone is one base away. The chain employs TRBV6-2 or TRBV6-3 and TRBJ2-1, with a tentative D call TRBD2 (6 bases). The CDR3 loop spans 16 amino acids. The germline CDR1 and CDR2 sequences are MNHEY and SVGEGT. CDR3 region: CASSPDGSGSCNEQFF. The CDR3 coding sequence is TGTGCCAGCAGCCCTGATGGTAGCGGATCCTGCAATGAGCAGTTCTTC.

This clonotype was counted many times. The chain is built from TRBV11-2 and TRBJ1-1; D is ambiguous. Trimming removed 0 bases at V and 1 base at J, with 3 bases between. The CDR3 is 13 residues long. Germline CDR1 reads SGHAT; CDR2 reads FQNNGV. The CDR3 bases are TGTGCCAGCAGCTTAGATCCGAACACTGAAGCTTTCTTT. Translated, it gives CASSLDPNTEAFF.

This chain joins TRBV6-1 and TRBJ1-1; TRBD1 is a possible D gene (5 bases). CDR3 length equals 14 residues. CDR1 and CDR2 from the germline V gene are MNHNS and SASEGT. CDR3 coding DNA: TGTACCACCGATCCGGGACTTGGGAACACTGAAGCTTTCTTT. Translation: CTTDPGLGNTEAFF.

This clonotype was counted a few times. The chain joins TRBV11-2 to TRBJ2-2, with D perhaps matching TRBD2 (6 bases). The CDR3 totals 14 residues. V gave up 9 bases and J gave up 3 bases, with 14 bases separating them. CDR1 SGHAT and CDR2 FQNNGV come from the germline V gene. Written as DNA, the CDR3 is TGTGCCAGTTTAAGGGAGGTGGACACCGGGGAGCTGTTTTTT. It codes for CASLREVDTGELFF.

The chain has TRBV11-2 and TRBJ2-2, with D perhaps assigned TRBD1 or TRBD2 (6 bases each). The length of the CDR3 is 11 residues. Germline V gives CDR1 SGHAT, CDR2 FQNNGV. V was pared by 3 bases and J by 17 bases, with 13 bases between. In DNA form, the CDR3 reads TGTGCCAGCAGCTTCACCGGGGGCTGCTTTTTT. It translates to CASSFTGGCFF.

This clonotype occurred many times. This chain connects TRBV11-2 to TRBJ2-2, with 7 bases that match TRBD2. The CDR3 has 17 amino acids. V lost 5 bases and J lost 4; bases outside the gene matches: 13. Germline V gene sequence: CDR1 SGHAT, CDR2 FQNNGV. CDR3 region: CASSQHQTAGVTGELFF. Here the CDR3 DNA reads TGTGCCAGCAGCCAACATCAGACGGCGGGAGTCACCGGGGAGCTGTTTTTT.

Regarding this clonotype: A read error may be the cause here, since a much bigger clone is one base away. V and J are TRBV12-3 or TRBV12-4 and TRBJ2-7, with D possibly being TRBD2 (6 bases). This CDR3 comprises 17 residues. V was cut by 5 bases and J by 5 bases, with 25 bases left in between. The CDR3 reads CASSLSGAGRRSHEQYF. CDR3 DNA sequence: TGTGCCAGCAGTCTCTCCGGTGCGGGACGAAGGTCCCACGAGCAGTACTTC.

Remarks on this clonotype: This is likely a read error, given that the CDR3 carries no conserved phenylalanine or tryptophan at its end. The DNA is left out, because the CDR3 cannot be placed on it with certainty; the CDR3 is given as TCRdb lists it. The CDR3 is CASSSWSAPHERYS. The genes are TRBV11-2 and TRBJ2-7; TRBD2, the table's D call, lacks a check against the DNA. The V gene's germline CDR1 is SGHAT and CDR2 FQNNGV. Counting both end residues, the CDR3 totals 14 amino acids.

For this clonotype: A much larger clonotype is one base distant, so this may be a read error. The V gene is TRBV4-2, the J gene TRBJ2-6; perhaps TRBD1 as D (5 bases). From germline, CDR1 is LGHNA and CDR2 YNFKEQ. The CDR3 consists of 15 residues. The CDR3, as DNA: TGTGCCAGCAGCCAAGACCGCTCTGGGGCCAACGACCTGACTTTC. Translated: CASSQDRSGANDLTF.

This clonotype was found a few times. The chain couples TRBV6-1 to TRBJ2-7; TRBD1 might be the D (5 bases). CDR1 MNHNS and CDR2 SASEGT come from the germline V gene. V shed 2 bases and J shed 5 bases, with 10 bases lying between them. The CDR3 has 13 residues. CDR3: CASSERQGHEQYF. The CDR3 DNA reads as TGTGCCAGCAGTGAAAGGCAGGGTCACGAGCAGTACTTC.

This clonotype was observed many times. In DNA, the CDR3 is TGTGCCAGCAGAACTAGCGGGAGGTCCCGGGAGCAGTACTTC. Translated: CASRTSGRSREQYF. This chain joins TRBV6-5 and TRBJ2-7; 12 nucleotides match TRBD2. V was pared by 6 bases and J by 7 bases, with 7 bases of the junction left unmatched. The V gene's germline CDR1 is MNHEY and CDR2 SVGAGI. The CDR3 contains 14 residues.

Note on this clonotype: A junction boundary mismatches the germline segment, possibly from a read error. J is TRBJ2-3 and V is TRBV29-1, with D possibly being TRBD2 (6 bases). There are 12 residues in the CDR3. The germline gives CDR1 SQVTM, CDR2 ANQGSEA. The CDR3 here is CSESGDSDTQYF. Written as DNA, the CDR3 is TGCAGCGAATCCGGGGACTCAGATACGCAGTACTTT.

The chain combines TRBV6-5 with TRBJ1-5, with D possibly being TRBD1 (5 bases). The germline V gene has CDR1 MNHEY and CDR2 SVGAGI. Deletions cut 11 bases from V and 0 bases from J, with 23 bases between. CDR3 length equals 17 residues. CDR3 amino acids: CAATARTPFYSNQPQHF. The CDR3, as DNA: TGTGCCGCTACAGCCAGGACACCATTTTATAGCAATCAGCCCCAGCATTTT.

Turning to this clonotype: The junction and the germline gene differ at one end; a read error may be behind it. The chain is built from TRBV5-6 and TRBJ2-2; D perhaps matches TRBD2 (6 bases). Germline V CDR1 and CDR2: SGHDT, YYEEEE. This CDR3 is built from 15 residues. CDR3 coding DNA: TGTGCCAGCAGCTTGGCTCCAAGAGTCACCGGGGGGCTGTTTTTT. It translates to CASSLAPRVTGGLFF.

This clonotype was found a few times. The V gene is TRBV6-5, the J gene TRBJ2-1; D ambiguous. This CDR3 is built from 13 residues. Germline loops: CDR1 MNHEY, CDR2 SVGAGI. V gave up 8 bases and J gave up 0 bases, with 8 bases separating them. The CDR3 DNA is TGTGCCAGCCGGGCGAGCTCCTACAATGAGCAGTTCTTC. Its translation: CASRASSYNEQFF.

Concerning this clonotype: Given a much more abundant clone one base away, this may be a read error. The final CDR3 position lacks the conserved phenylalanine or tryptophan, pointing to a likely read error. The chain recombines TRBV6-5 with TRBJ2-6; TRBD2 might be the D (5 bases). The CDR3 is 17 amino acids. Germline assignment: CDR1 MNHEY and CDR2 SVGAGI. The V end lost 5 bases, the J end lost 0 bases, and 14 bases lay between the germline ends. The CDR3 DNA sequence: TGTGCCAGCAGTCCCCGGGATCCGTCCTCTGGGGCCAACGTCCTGACTTCC. It specifies CASSPRDPSSGANVLTS.

Note on this clonotype: A read error is possible here, since a much larger clone lies one base away. The V call is TRBV6-1, the J call TRBJ2-1, with TRBD1 identical over 9 bases. This CDR3 has 15 residues. The germline CDR1 and CDR2 sequences are MNHNS and SASEGT. V gave up 4 bases and J gave up 10 bases; unmatched junction bases: 11. The CDR3 DNA is TGTGCCAGCAGTGTATCCGGGACAGGGCTACTGGAGCAGTTCTTC. Translating gives CASSVSGTGLLEQFF.

Turning to this clonotype: This may be a read error, as it is one base from a much larger clone. The gene calls are TRBV4-3 and TRBJ2-7; tentatively, D is TRBD1 (6 bases). The CDR3 spans 14 residues. Germline CDR1 LGHNA, CDR2 YSLEER. V lost 2 bases to trimming and J lost 2 bases, with 10 bases between them. CDR3 sequence reads: CASSQKRTAYEQYF. The CDR3, as DNA: TGCGCCAGCAGCCAAAAAAGGACAGCCTACGAGCAGTACTTC.

Regarding this clonotype: An end of the junction differs from the germline gene, which may be a read error. CDR3 coding DNA: TGTGCCACCAGTTCACGATCCGGGGCGAGCTATGGCTACACCTTC. As protein: CATSSRSGASYGYTF. V is TRBV6-5 and J is TRBJ1-2; possibly TRBD1 for D (5 bases). Per germline, CDR1 MNHEY and CDR2 SVGAGI. The CDR3 has 15 amino acids.

This clonotype was seen at least ten times. J is TRBJ1-1 and V is TRBV11-2; D is unresolved. The V gene's germline CDR1 is SGHAT and CDR2 FQNNGV. The CDR3 is 13 residues long. V shed 2 bases and J shed 3 bases, with 7 bases lying between them. CDR3 DNA: TGTGCCAGCAGCTTAACTCCCGACACTGAAGCTTTCTTT. Amino acids: CASSLTPDTEAFF.

Concerning this clonotype: The junction departs from the called germline gene at one end, perhaps through a read error. The gene calls are TRBV29-1 and TRBJ2-5; TRBD2 might be the D (7 bases). This CDR3 is built from 14 residues. In germline, CDR1 is SQVTM, CDR2 ANQGSEA. In DNA, the CDR3 is TGCATCGTTGGACGGGGGGCGGGGGAAGAGACCCAGTACTTC. As protein: CIVGRGAGEETQYF. The full variable domain, completed using reference TRBV29-1 and TRBJ2-5, is SAVISQKPSRDICQRGTSLTIQCQVDSQVTMMFWYRQQPGQSLTLIATANQGSEATYESGFVIDKFPISRPNLTFSTLTVSNMSPEDSSIYLCIVGRGAGEETQYFGPGTRLLVL.